The rows below give T cell receptor beta chains drawn from one sample of a study of blood T cell repertoires in COVID-19. Sequencing was performed with immunoSEQ multiplex PCR; in TCRdb, only in-frame clones are kept and a portion is missing. The table lists over 150,000 clones, 80% to 90% of them singletons. Sample: peripheral blood. These receptors were collected from a man aged 35 to 55 with acute or convalescent COVID-19. Both conserved end residues are part of each CDR3. D genes are given only for firm matches. A clone size is listed for some rows: how often the clone was seen (once, few, many), or a class if it is expanded.

v_gene: TRBV5-8; j_gene: TRBJ1-5; abundance: .; d_gene: TRBD1; CDR3aa: CASSRPNYSGTGFSQPQHF; CDR3nt: TGTGCCAGCAGTCGGCCGAATTACTCTGGGACAGGGTTTTCTCAGCCCCAGCATTTT
v_gene: TRBV28; j_gene: TRBJ1-4; abundance: .; d_gene: TRBD1; CDR3aa: CASSPPDRLNEKLFF; CDR3nt: TGTGCCAGCAGTCCTCCGGACAGGCTTAATGAAAAACTGTTTTTT
v_gene: TRBV9; j_gene: TRBJ1-3; abundance: .; d_gene: .; CDR3aa: CASSVVGSSGNTIYF; CDR3nt: TGTGCCAGCAGCGTAGTGGGGAGCTCTGGAAACACCATATATTTT
v_gene: TRBV5-6; j_gene: TRBJ1-1; abundance: .; d_gene: .; CDR3aa: CASSLGRGITEAFF; CDR3nt: TGTGCCAGCAGCCTAGGCAGGGGTATCACTGAAGCTTTCTTT
v_gene: TRBV19; j_gene: TRBJ1-1; abundance: .; d_gene: TRBD1; CDR3aa: CASRGQGVNTEAFF; CDR3nt: TGTGCCAGTAGGGGACAGGGGGTGAACACTGAAGCTTTCTTT
v_gene: TRBV5-4; j_gene: TRBJ2-2; abundance: .; d_gene: TRBD2; CDR3aa: CASSGISGVSNTGELFF; CDR3nt: TGTGCCAGCAGCGGCATTAGCGGGGTCTCGAACACCGGGGAGCTGTTTTTT
v_gene: TRBV9; j_gene: TRBJ1-1; abundance: .; d_gene: TRBD1; CDR3aa: CASSVGGTVNTEAFF; CDR3nt: TGTGCCAGCAGCGTTGGGGGGACAGTTAACACTGAAGCTTTCTTT
v_gene: TRBV3-1/TRBV3-2; j_gene: TRBJ1-3; abundance: .; d_gene: .; CDR3aa: CASSPSGHSGNTIYF; CDR3nt: TGTGCCAGCAGCCCCTCAGGGCACTCTGGAAACACCATATATTTT
v_gene: TRBV28; j_gene: TRBJ1-1; abundance: .; d_gene: TRBD1; CDR3aa: CASTTGQGTTEAFF; CDR3nt: TGTGCCAGCACTACAGGACAGGGTACCACTGAAGCTTTCTTT
v_gene: TRBV11-1; j_gene: TRBJ1-1; abundance: .; d_gene: .; CDR3aa: CASSLVAGDTEAFF; CDR3nt: TGTGCCAGCAGCTTAGTGGCAGGGGACACTGAAGCTTTCTTT
v_gene: TRBV5-1; j_gene: TRBJ2-5; abundance: .; d_gene: .; CDR3aa: CASSLDSRGETQYF; CDR3nt: TGCGCCAGCAGCTTGGACAGCCGTGGGGAGACCCAGTACTTC
v_gene: TRBV4-2; j_gene: TRBJ1-4; abundance: once; d_gene: .; CDR3aa: CASSQVKQQGTNEKLFF; CDR3nt: TGTGCCAGCAGCCAAGTCAAACAACAGGGAACTAATGAAAAACTGTTTTTT
v_gene: TRBV6-5; j_gene: TRBJ2-1; abundance: few; d_gene: .; CDR3aa: CASKASSAEQFF; CDR3nt: TGTGCCAGCAAGGCTAGTTCCGCTGAGCAGTTCTTC
v_gene: TRBV5-4; j_gene: TRBJ1-6; abundance: .; d_gene: TRBD1; CDR3aa: CASSINRGLSPLHF; CDR3nt: TGTGCCAGCAGCATAAACAGGGGACTTTCACCCCTCCACTTT
v_gene: TRBV27; j_gene: TRBJ2-3; abundance: .; d_gene: .; CDR3aa: CASSRPGGLTTDTQYF; CDR3nt: TGTGCCAGCAGTAGACCAGGCGGACTTACCACAGATACGCAGTATTTT
v_gene: TRBV5-1; j_gene: TRBJ1-6; abundance: .; d_gene: .; CDR3aa: CASSLSTGLNSPLHF; CDR3nt: TGCGCCAGCAGCTTATCGACAGGCCTAAATTCACCCCTCCACTTT
v_gene: TRBV5-1; j_gene: TRBJ1-6; abundance: .; d_gene: .; CDR3aa: CASSLNSMDSPLHF; CDR3nt: TGCGCCAGCAGCTTGAACTCCATGGATTCACCCCTCCACTTT
v_gene: TRBV19; j_gene: TRBJ1-3; abundance: once; d_gene: .; CDR3aa: CASSMEGTGNTIYF; CDR3nt: TGTGCCAGTAGTATGGAGGGTACTGGAAACACCATATATTTT
v_gene: TRBV3-1/TRBV3-2; j_gene: TRBJ1-6; abundance: .; d_gene: TRBD1; CDR3aa: CASSQVGGGDSPLHF; CDR3nt: TGTGCCAGCAGCCAAGTAGGAGGGGGCGACTCACCCCTCCACTTT
v_gene: TRBV7-6; j_gene: TRBJ2-7; abundance: medium-sized; d_gene: .; CDR3aa: CASSLEAGRSYEQYF; CDR3nt: TGTGCCAGCAGCTTAGAGGCGGGGAGATCCTACGAGCAGTACTTC
v_gene: TRBV19; j_gene: TRBJ2-1; abundance: .; d_gene: TRBD1; CDR3aa: CASNPDRGLPGDEQFF; CDR3nt: TGTGCCAGTAACCCGGACAGGGGGCTTCCCGGGGATGAGCAGTTCTTC
v_gene: TRBV5-5; j_gene: TRBJ1-2; abundance: .; d_gene: .; CDR3aa: CASSARPGAGENYGYTF; CDR3nt: TGTGCCAGCAGCGCCCGCCCTGGGGCAGGGGAAAACTATGGCTACACCTTC
v_gene: TRBV2; j_gene: TRBJ2-7; abundance: .; d_gene: .; CDR3aa: CASSTGPYEQYF; CDR3nt: TGTGCCAGCAGCACAGGGCCCTACGAGCAGTACTTC
v_gene: TRBV6-5; j_gene: TRBJ2-2; abundance: .; d_gene: TRBD1; CDR3aa: CASTGTGTTGELFF; CDR3nt: TGTGCCAGCACCGGGACAGGGACGACCGGGGAGCTGTTTTTT
v_gene: TRBV11-3; j_gene: TRBJ1-1; abundance: once; d_gene: .; CDR3aa: CASSSGVGDTEAFF; CDR3nt: TGTGCCAGCAGCTCGGGAGTCGGGGACACTGAAGCTTTCTTT
v_gene: TRBV5-4; j_gene: TRBJ2-7; abundance: .; d_gene: TRBD2; CDR3aa: CASSSSGLAGMNYEQYF; CDR3nt: TGTGCCAGCAGCTCTTCGGGACTAGCGGGGATGAATTACGAGCAGTACTTC
v_gene: TRBV28; j_gene: TRBJ2-5; abundance: .; d_gene: TRBD2; CDR3aa: CASSSRVSGVPTARETQYF; CDR3nt: TGTGCCAGCAGTTCTCGTGTTAGCGGGGTACCGACGGCTCGAGAGACCCAGTACTTC
v_gene: TRBV6-5; j_gene: TRBJ1-2; abundance: .; d_gene: .; CDR3aa: CASSYRGDGYTF; CDR3nt: TGTGCCAGCAGTTACCGAGGAGATGGCTACACCTTC
v_gene: TRBV5-4; j_gene: TRBJ1-2; abundance: .; d_gene: .; CDR3aa: CASSFEGEYGYTF; CDR3nt: TGTGCCAGCAGCTTCGAGGGCGAATATGGCTACACCTTC
v_gene: TRBV7-3; j_gene: TRBJ1-1; abundance: once; d_gene: .; CDR3aa: CASSYSRGTEAFF; CDR3nt: TGTGCCAGCAGCTACTCCCGGGGCACTGAAGCTTTCTTT
v_gene: TRBV12-3/TRBV12-4; j_gene: TRBJ2-7; abundance: .; d_gene: TRBD1; CDR3aa: CASRRDSLYEQYF; CDR3nt: TGTGCCAGCAGACGGGACAGCCTATACGAGCAGTACTTC
v_gene: TRBV4-2; j_gene: TRBJ1-3; abundance: .; d_gene: .; CDR3aa: CASSLWEGVSGNTIYF; CDR3nt: TGTGCCAGCAGCCTGTGGGAGGGCGTCTCTGGAAACACCATATATTTT
v_gene: TRBV6-1; j_gene: TRBJ1-2; abundance: once; d_gene: TRBD1; CDR3aa: CASSEADRVRGYTF; CDR3nt: TGTGCCAGCAGTGAAGCTGACAGGGTCCGTGGCTACACCTTC
v_gene: TRBV2; j_gene: TRBJ2-4; abundance: .; d_gene: TRBD1; CDR3aa: CASSETGKGGNIQYF; CDR3nt: TGTGCCAGCAGTGAGACAGGGAAGGGCGGAAACATTCAGTACTTC
v_gene: TRBV4-1; j_gene: TRBJ1-2; abundance: .; d_gene: TRBD1; CDR3aa: CASSQGRDRGNYGYTF; CDR3nt: TGCGCCAGCAGCCAAGGCCGGGACAGGGGAAACTATGGCTACACCTTC
v_gene: TRBV18; j_gene: TRBJ1-3; abundance: once; d_gene: TRBD1; CDR3aa: CASSPGQGNGNTIYF; CDR3nt: TGTGCCAGCTCTCCGGGACAGGGAAATGGAAACACCATATATTTT
v_gene: TRBV5-1; j_gene: TRBJ1-2; abundance: .; d_gene: .; CDR3aa: CASSPRAQQENYGYTF; CDR3nt: TGCGCCAGCAGCCCGCGGGCACAGCAAGAGAACTATGGCTACACCTTC
v_gene: TRBV20-1; j_gene: TRBJ1-1; abundance: .; d_gene: TRBD1; CDR3aa: CSASRPRQGKNTEAFF; CDR3nt: TGCAGTGCTAGTAGACCCCGACAGGGGAAGAACACTGAAGCTTTCTTT
v_gene: TRBV7-9; j_gene: TRBJ2-7; abundance: .; d_gene: TRBD2; CDR3aa: CASSSSLAGGFSYEQYF; CDR3nt: TGTGCCAGCAGCTCATCTTTAGCGGGGGGCTTCTCCTACGAGCAGTACTTC
v_gene: TRBV7-2; j_gene: TRBJ2-5; abundance: .; d_gene: .; CDR3aa: CASSLGSRRGETQYF; CDR3nt: TGTGCCAGCAGCTTAGGCTCTAGGAGAGGGGAGACCCAGTACTTC
v_gene: TRBV28; j_gene: TRBJ1-2; abundance: .; d_gene: .; CDR3aa: CASSQINYGYTF; CDR3nt: TGTGCCAGCAGCCAAATCAACTATGGCTACACCTTC
v_gene: TRBV7-2; j_gene: TRBJ2-3; abundance: .; d_gene: .; CDR3aa: CASSQDRNTDTQYF; CDR3nt: TGTGCCAGCAGCCAAGACAGGAACACAGATACGCAGTATTTT
v_gene: TRBV6-6; j_gene: TRBJ1-1; abundance: .; d_gene: TRBD1; CDR3aa: CASSPGQGDTEAFF; CDR3nt: TGTGCCAGCAGTCCGGGACAGGGTGACACTGAAGCTTTCTTT
v_gene: TRBV30; j_gene: TRBJ2-3; abundance: .; d_gene: .; CDR3aa: CAWNAGASTDTQYF; CDR3nt: TGTGCCTGGAACGCGGGGGCCTCCACAGATACGCAGTATTTT
v_gene: TRBV7-9; j_gene: TRBJ1-4; abundance: .; d_gene: TRBD1; CDR3aa: CASSHGTVGWEATNEKLFF; CDR3nt: TGTGCCAGCAGCCACGGGACAGTGGGGTGGGAGGCAACTAATGAAAAACTGTTTTTT
v_gene: TRBV13; j_gene: TRBJ2-7; abundance: few; d_gene: .; CDR3aa: CASSQIQGYEQYF; CDR3nt: TGTGCCAGCAGCCAAATCCAGGGCTACGAGCAGTACTTC
v_gene: TRBV23-1; j_gene: TRBJ1-2; abundance: .; d_gene: .; CDR3aa: CASSHIDNSYGYTF; CDR3nt: TGCGCCAGCAGTCACATCGACAACTCATATGGCTACACCTTC
v_gene: TRBV10-1; j_gene: TRBJ2-7; abundance: .; d_gene: .; CDR3aa: CASSEGGARNEQYF; CDR3nt: TGCGCCAGCAGTGAAGGGGGGGCGCGCAACGAGCAGTACTTC
v_gene: TRBV3-1/TRBV3-2; j_gene: TRBJ2-7; abundance: .; d_gene: TRBD1; CDR3aa: CASRDRGSSYEQYF; CDR3nt: TGTGCCAGCAGGGACAGGGGCTCCTCCTACGAGCAGTACTTC
v_gene: TRBV24-1; j_gene: TRBJ2-3; abundance: .; d_gene: TRBD2; CDR3aa: CATSDLQGGGNTDTQYF; CDR3nt: TGTGCCACCAGTGATTTGCAAGGCGGGGGAAACACAGATACGCAGTATTTT
v_gene: TRBV30; j_gene: TRBJ1-2; abundance: .; d_gene: .; CDR3aa: CAWSNSFPNYGYTF; CDR3nt: TGTGCCTGGAGTAACAGCTTTCCTAACTATGGCTACACCTTC
v_gene: TRBV5-1; j_gene: TRBJ1-3; abundance: .; d_gene: .; CDR3aa: CASSFGASGNTIYF; CDR3nt: TGCGCCAGCAGCTTTGGGGCATCTGGAAACACCATATATTTT
v_gene: TRBV7-3; j_gene: TRBJ2-3; abundance: .; d_gene: TRBD2; CDR3aa: CASSFLAGNTDTQYF; CDR3nt: TGTGCCAGCAGCTTCCTAGCGGGAAACACAGATACGCAGTATTTT